The T cell receptor (beta chain) under discussion was sequenced for a study of response to subunit inactivated influenza vaccine. This clonotype was observed a few times. The antigen is undetermined. Overall study findings and caveats: Each seasonal influenza vaccination, the authors suggested, recruits few new T cells.

TCRdb redid the calling of the RT-PCR reads with MiXCR, one entry per CDR3 protein. This table holds about 800,000 distinct CDR3 sequences, about 20% found once. Germline V CDR1 and CDR2: SGHAT, FQNNGV. CDR3 length: 14 residues. Trimming removed 0 bases at V and 1 base at J, with 6 bases between. The V call is TRBV11-2, the J call TRBJ1-1; D not resolved. The input for sequencing was PBMCs from blood, taken around 5 days after vaccination. This clonotype was sampled from a man in his forties or fifties who received an inactivated influenza vaccine. CDR3 bases: TGTGCCAGCAGCTTAGATTTCCGGAACACTGAAGCTTTCTTT. It codes for CASSLDFRNTEAFF. The full variable domain, in which reference TRBV11-2 and TRBJ1-1 provide the parts outside the CDR3, is EAGVAQSPRYKIIEKRQSVAFWCNPISGHATLYWYQQILGQGPKLLIQFQNNGVVDDSQLPKDRFSAERLKGVDSTLKIQPAKLEDSAVYLCASSLDFRNTEAFFGQGTRLTVV.